The 17 T cell receptor beta chains in this list originate from one sample, sequenced in a study of blood T cell repertoires in COVID-19. Generated by immunoSEQ multiplex PCR, the TCRdb table keeps only in-frame clones and is missing some. Of a few hundred thousand clones in the sample, roughly 87% were seen once. Material: PBMCs or T cells enriched from blood (not recorded which). The receptors shown here come from a woman in her 30s who had recovered from COVID-19.

The gene calls are TRBV5-8 and TRBJ1-2, with D possibly matching TRBD1 (6 bases). Germline CDR1 is SGHTS and CDR2 is YDEGEE. The CDR3 loop spans 14 amino acids. The germline V and J ends were trimmed by 0 bases and 4 bases, with 10 bases remaining between them. The CDR3 DNA reads as TGTGCCAGCAGCTTGGACAGGGCCGCCTATGGCTACACCTTC. It translates to CASSLDRAAYGYTF.

This sequence joins TRBV19 and TRBJ1-5, with 9 bases that match TRBD1. Losses at the gene ends were 9 bases for V and 2 bases for J; bases not matched to a gene: 2. The germline V gene encodes CDR1 LNHDA and CDR2 SQIVND (reference sequence). The CDR3 sequence is 13 residues long. The CDR3 sequence is CASRTGGNQPQHF. DNA for the CDR3: TGTGCCAGCAGGACAGGGGGCAATCAGCCCCAGCATTTT.

The V gene is TRBV5-6, the J gene TRBJ2-7, with 11 bases fitting TRBD2. The germline gives CDR1 SGHDT, CDR2 YYEEEE. CDR3 length: 16 amino acids. J lost 3 bases, V lost 4 bases, and 9 bases had no gene match. The CDR3 region is CASSGDTSGGLYEQYF. In DNA form, the CDR3 reads TGTGCCAGCAGCGGTGATACTAGCGGGGGTCTCTACGAGCAGTACTTC.

V usage is TRBV19 and J usage is TRBJ2-5; maybe TRBD1 (5 bases). Trimming took off 0 bases at V and 4 bases at J, with 12 bases between the two ends. This CDR3 region has 15 residues. From germline, CDR1 is LNHDA and CDR2 SQIVND (reference sequence). The CDR3 sequence is CASSIEGHQGETQYF. The CDR3 DNA is TGTGCCAGTAGTATAGAAGGACACCAGGGAGAGACCCAGTACTTC. Full variable domain (missing parts from reference TRBV19 and TRBJ2-5): DGGITQSPKYLFRKEGQNVTLSCEQNLNHDAMYWYRQDPGQGLRLIYYSQIVNDFQKGDIAEGYSVSREKKESFPLTVTSAQKNPTAFYLCASSIEGHQGETQYFGPGTRLLVL.

The chain is built from TRBV6-2 or TRBV6-3 and TRBJ2-5; D is unclear. The CDR3 sequence is 14 residues long. The V gene's germline CDR1 is MNHEY and CDR2 SVGEGT. Trimming removed 6 bases at V and 5 bases at J, with 16 bases between. CDR3 sequence reads: CASSNPHAYETQYF. In nucleotides, the CDR3 is TGTGCCAGCAGCAACCCTCATGCCTACGAGACCCAGTACTTC.

The chain joins TRBV18 to TRBJ2-2; D perhaps matches TRBD1 (6 bases). The CDR3 extends over 16 amino acids. The V gene lost 3 bases and the J gene lost 4 bases, with 15 bases spanning the gap. Germline V gene lookup returns CDR1 KGHSH and CDR2 LQKENI. DNA for the CDR3: TGTGCCAGCTCACCTATTAAATTAGGGGGCACCGGGGAGCTGTTTTTT. It codes for CASSPIKLGGTGELFF.

The chain recombines TRBV10-1 with TRBJ1-4; the D is unclear. CDR3 size: 15 residues. Germline assignment: CDR1 WNHNN and CDR2 SYGVQD (reference sequence). The V gene lost 7 bases and the J gene lost 0 bases, with 12 bases spanning the gap. DNA for the CDR3: TGCGCCAGCATATTTCCGTCCCCAACTAATGAAAAACTGTTTTTT. Its translation: CASIFPSPTNEKLFF.

The rearrangement joins TRBV6-2 or TRBV6-3 to TRBJ1-3, with TRBD1 matching 8 bases. The V and J ends lost 0 bases and 0 bases, in that order; junction bases with no gene match: 7. The CDR3 loop spans 18 amino acids. CDR1 is MNHEY, CDR2 SVGEGT, per germline. The CDR3 region is CASSYSPGQVRSGNTIYF. The CDR3 bases are TGTGCCAGCAGTTACTCACCGGGACAGGTCCGCTCTGGAAACACCATATATTTT.

This chain uses TRBV10-1 with TRBJ2-6, with D possibly TRBD2 on 6 matching bases. Per germline, CDR1 WNHNN and CDR2 SYGVQD (reference sequence). This CDR3 contains 16 residues. V lost 5 bases to trimming and J lost 0 bases, with 11 bases between them. The CDR3 sequence: CASSQGLSSGANVLTF. CDR3 sequence (DNA): TGCGCCAGCAGTCAGGGACTGTCCTCTGGGGCCAACGTCCTGACTTTC.

This chain links TRBV6-5 with TRBJ1-5; possibly TRBD1 for D (5 bases). Deletions cut 2 bases from V and 4 bases from J, with 15 bases between. Germline V gene sequence: CDR1 MNHEY, CDR2 SVGAGI. This CDR3 is built from 16 residues. CDR3 sequence (DNA): TGTGCCAGCAGTTACAGGCCGACAGACTCAAATCAGCCCCAGCATTTT. Amino acid sequence: CASSYRPTDSNQPQHF.

The count of this clone is one. This sample also contains other DNA sequences that code for the same CDR3. The chain is built from TRBV24-1 and TRBJ1-1; D remains ambiguous. The CDR3 extends over 13 amino acids. The V gene lost 3 bases and the J gene lost 1 base, with 5 bases spanning the gap. Germline V lookup: CDR1 KGHDR, CDR2 SFDVKD. The DNA for the CDR3 is TGTGCCACCAGTGATCCAGGGAACACTGAAGCTTTCTTT. It is translated as CATSDPGNTEAFF.

The DNA of the CDR3 is TGTGCCAGCAGCCAAAATGGGATCGCGGGCACTGAAGCTTTCTTT. It translates to CASSQNGIAGTEAFF. This chain links TRBV14 with TRBJ1-1, with D unclear. Trimming removed 2 bases at V and 4 bases at J, with 14 bases between. The CDR3 spans 15 residues. Germline CDR1 is SGHDN and CDR2 is FVKESK.

V is TRBV19 and J is TRBJ1-1, with D possibly TRBD1 on 5 matching bases. V shed 7 bases and J shed 0 bases, with 18 bases lying between them. The CDR3 is made up of 16 amino acids. Per germline, CDR1 LNHDA and CDR2 SQIVND (reference sequence). The CDR3 DNA reads as TGTGCCAGTACCCCCGATGGGGCTGAGATGAACACTGAAGCTTTCTTT. Translation gives CASTPDGAEMNTEAFF.

V is TRBV6-1 and J is TRBJ1-6, with 8 nucleotides matching TRBD1. The J segment lost 9 bases and the V segment lost 2 bases, leaving 6 bases of the junction unmatched. In germline, CDR1 is MNHNS, CDR2 SASEGT. The CDR3 is made up of 15 amino acids. The CDR3 protein is CASSERQGAVSPLHF. In DNA, the CDR3 is TGTGCCAGCAGTGAACGCCAGGGGGCCGTTTCACCCCTCCACTTT.

The chain is built from TRBV18 and TRBJ1-3, with TRBD1 matching 8 bases. The germline V gene encodes CDR1 KGHSH and CDR2 LQKENI. CDR3 size: 16 residues. Unmatched junction bases numbered 3, after V lost 2 bases and J lost 0 bases. The CDR3 bases are TGTGCCAGCTCACCAGGGACAGGAAGCTCTGGAAACACCATATATTTT. Its translation: CASSPGTGSSGNTIYF.

V usage is TRBV28 and J usage is TRBJ2-5; 10 positions match TRBD2. Germline lookup yields CDR1 MDHEN and CDR2 SYDVKM. V dropped 2 bases and J dropped 7; count of bases not matched to a gene: 7. The CDR3 is 15 residues long. In DNA, the CDR3 is TGTGCCAGCAGTTTAACGACTAGCGGGTTGTGGACCCAGTACTTC. The encoded protein is CASSLTTSGLWTQYF.

The CDR3 nucleotides read TGTGCCAGCAGCCCTCGGGCAGATAGCGGGGGAATTGTCTACGAGCAGTACTTC. Protein: CASSPRADSGGIVYEQYF. The chain combines TRBV7-2 with TRBJ2-7; 9 bases are shared with TRBD2. Germline CDR1 is SGHTA and CDR2 is FQGNSA. The CDR3 consists of 18 residues. Trimming cost V 5 bases and J 3 bases; bases outside gene matches: 17. The full variable domain, rest sourced from reference TRBV7-2 and TRBJ2-7, is GAGVSQSPSNKVTEKGKDVELRCDPISGHTALYWYRQSLGQGLEFLIYFQGNSAPDKSGLPSDRFSAERTGGSVSTLTIQRTQQEDSAVYLCASSPRADSGGIVYEQYFGPGTRLTVT.